In its sample, the clone carrying this T cell receptor beta chain was seen once. Antigen unknown. Sequence at one end of the junction differs from germline and may be a read error. The data originate from a study of immune heterogeneity within non-small cell lung tumors. Multiplex PCR amplified TCR beta CDR3 with 32 V and 13 J primers. MiXCR, run by TCRdb on the multiplex PCR reads, gives a single entry per CDR3 protein. This table holds about 21,000 distinct CDR3 sequences, about 30% found once. The germline V gene encodes CDR1 DFQATT and CDR2 SNEGSKA (reference sequence). This CDR3 contains 14 residues. Bulk tumor genomic DNA served as template, at 550 to 600 ng per sample. Several biopsies per primary tumor, spaced far apart, were taken during surgery. Curative operations were performed on patients who had untreated, newly diagnosed non-small cell lung cancer. Whole-study findings and limits: Identical dominant CDR3 beta clonotypes recurred across a patient's tumor sites, together with site-unique high-frequency clones. Higher local tumor mutational burden went with moderately higher local T-cell clonality, R 0.3 to 0.4.

The sequence derives from a man aged 40-49 years with non-small cell lung cancer. The sequenced material came from lung tumor tissue. V usage is TRBV20-1 and J usage is TRBJ2-1, with a possible D match to TRBD2 (5 bases). For the CDR3, the DNA is TGCAGTGCTAGAGATCTTGCTAGCAACAGTGAGAAGTTCTTC. It codes for CSARDLASNSEKFF.